The rows below give T cell receptor beta chains drawn from one sample of a study of blood T cell repertoires in COVID-19. The method was immunoSEQ multiplex PCR; TCRdb's version includes in-frame clones alone and lacks a portion of them. The table records 400,000 to 450,000 clones, about 90% of them present only once. The sample consisted of peripheral blood. The receptor source for this set is a man between 18 and 35 years old with COVID-19, enrolled during active disease. CDR3s include the opening cysteine and the closing phenylalanine or tryptophan. The D gene is left open where the match is weak. Rows give clone size only sometimes, using once, few, many, or a class for an expanded clone.

CDR3aa: CASSSRRLEQYF
CDR3nt: TGTGCCAGCAGCTCGCGGCGGCTAGAGCAGTACTTC
abundance: few
d_gene: -
j_gene: TRBJ2-7
v_gene: TRBV5-5

CDR3aa: CATELAGDNGKQFF
CDR3nt: TGTGCCACCGAACTAGCGGGAGACAACGGGAAGCAGTTCTTC
abundance: -
d_gene: TRBD2
j_gene: TRBJ2-1
v_gene: TRBV3-1/TRBV3-2

CDR3aa: CASSPGLSYEQYF
CDR3nt: TGTGCCAGTTCACCGGGACTTTCCTACGAGCAGTACTTC
abundance: once
d_gene: -
j_gene: TRBJ2-7
v_gene: TRBV19

CDR3aa: CASTRGATNTGELFF
CDR3nt: TGTGCCAGTACTCGCGGAGCGACGAACACCGGGGAGCTGTTTTTT
abundance: -
d_gene: -
j_gene: TRBJ2-2
v_gene: TRBV19

CDR3aa: CASSLASGLNTEAFF
CDR3nt: TGCGCCAGCAGCTTGGCCTCAGGTTTGAACACTGAAGCTTTCTTT
abundance: once
d_gene: -
j_gene: TRBJ1-1
v_gene: TRBV5-1

CDR3aa: CASSQVVPWTEAFF
CDR3nt: TGTGCCAGCAGCCAAGTAGTCCCTTGGACTGAAGCTTTCTTT
abundance: -
d_gene: -
j_gene: TRBJ1-1
v_gene: TRBV3-1/TRBV3-2

CDR3aa: CASSWDRGLNIQYF
CDR3nt: TGTGCCAGCAGTTGGGACAGGGGGCTGAACATTCAGTACTTC
abundance: -
d_gene: TRBD1
j_gene: TRBJ2-4
v_gene: TRBV28

CDR3aa: CASTEGGAPDNEKLFF
CDR3nt: TGTGCCAGCACAGAAGGGGGCGCCCCCGATAATGAAAAACTGTTTTTT
abundance: -
d_gene: -
j_gene: TRBJ1-4
v_gene: TRBV21-1

CDR3aa: CASSCGQGRNTEAFF
CDR3nt: TGTGCCAGCAGTTGCGGACAGGGCCGGAACACTGAAGCTTTCTTT
abundance: -
d_gene: TRBD1
j_gene: TRBJ1-1
v_gene: TRBV6-7

CDR3aa: CAISEGHEQYF
CDR3nt: TGTGCCATCAGTGAGGGCCACGAGCAGTACTTC
abundance: -
d_gene: -
j_gene: TRBJ2-7
v_gene: TRBV10-3

CDR3aa: CASQGINSNQPQHF
CDR3nt: TGTGCCAGCCAGGGGATCAATAGCAATCAGCCCCAGCATTTT
abundance: -
d_gene: -
j_gene: TRBJ1-5
v_gene: TRBV28

CDR3aa: CASSLAGLVPTNEQFF
CDR3nt: TGTGCCAGCAGCTTGGCTGGTCTAGTTCCCACGAATGAGCAGTTCTTC
abundance: once
d_gene: -
j_gene: TRBJ2-1
v_gene: TRBV5-6

CDR3aa: CASSQGQGAYNEQFF
CDR3nt: TGTGCCAGCAGCCAGGGACAGGGGGCCTACAATGAGCAGTTCTTC
abundance: once
d_gene: TRBD1
j_gene: TRBJ2-1
v_gene: TRBV11-2

CDR3aa: CASSAHFGTGDEKLFF
CDR3nt: TGTGCCAGCAGCGCCCACTTCGGGACAGGGGATGAAAAACTGTTTTTT
abundance: -
d_gene: TRBD1
j_gene: TRBJ1-4
v_gene: TRBV9

CDR3aa: CSVEPRRVAEAFF
CDR3nt: TGCAGCGTTGAACCACGCAGGGTCGCTGAAGCTTTCTTT
abundance: -
d_gene: -
j_gene: TRBJ1-1
v_gene: TRBV29-1

CDR3aa: CASSPGGEETQYF
CDR3nt: TGTGCCAGCTCACCGGGAGGGGAAGAGACCCAGTACTTC
abundance: few
d_gene: TRBD2
j_gene: TRBJ2-5
v_gene: TRBV18

CDR3aa: CASSTWGTGDTGELFF
CDR3nt: TGTGCCAGCAGCACCTGGGGGACAGGGGACACCGGGGAGCTGTTTTTT
abundance: -
d_gene: TRBD1
j_gene: TRBJ2-2
v_gene: TRBV3-1/TRBV3-2

CDR3aa: CASSSVAGVSEYEQYF
CDR3nt: TGTGCCAGCAGCTCCGTAGCGGGAGTTTCGGAATACGAGCAGTACTTC
abundance: -
d_gene: TRBD2
j_gene: TRBJ2-7
v_gene: TRBV7-9

CDR3aa: CASSSPGLAGINEQFF
CDR3nt: TGCGCCAGCAGCTCGCCGGGACTAGCGGGAATCAATGAGCAGTTCTTC
abundance: -
d_gene: TRBD2
j_gene: TRBJ2-1
v_gene: TRBV5-1

CDR3aa: CASSLQGAIQETQYF
CDR3nt: TGTGCCAGCAGCCTCCAGGGGGCCATACAAGAGACCCAGTACTTC
abundance: -
d_gene: TRBD1
j_gene: TRBJ2-5
v_gene: TRBV2

CDR3aa: CASSTAGAASYEQYF
CDR3nt: TGTGCCAGTAGTACCGCCGGAGCAGCTTCCTACGAGCAGTACTTC
abundance: -
d_gene: -
j_gene: TRBJ2-7
v_gene: TRBV19

CDR3aa: CASKRQGKDEQYF
CDR3nt: TGTGCCAGCAAAAGACAGGGTAAAGACGAGCAGTACTTC
abundance: -
d_gene: TRBD1
j_gene: TRBJ2-7
v_gene: TRBV6-5

CDR3aa: CASSSPGDYEQYF
CDR3nt: TGTGCCAGCAGCTCCCCAGGGGACTACGAGCAGTACTTC
abundance: few
d_gene: -
j_gene: TRBJ2-7
v_gene: TRBV7-9

CDR3aa: CASSKLGGRSTDTQYF
CDR3nt: TGTGCCAGCAGCAAACTAGGCGGGAGGAGCACAGATACGCAGTATTTT
abundance: -
d_gene: TRBD2
j_gene: TRBJ2-3
v_gene: TRBV7-2

CDR3aa: CASSLSTGGSGYTF
CDR3nt: TGCGCCAGCAGCTTATCGACAGGGGGCTCTGGCTACACCTTC
abundance: -
d_gene: TRBD1
j_gene: TRBJ1-2
v_gene: TRBV5-1

CDR3aa: CATRKIGGFETQYF
CDR3nt: TGTGCCACCCGGAAGATAGGCGGGTTCGAGACCCAGTACTTC
abundance: -
d_gene: -
j_gene: TRBJ2-5
v_gene: TRBV15

CDR3aa: CASSWGLAGGIPDTQYF
CDR3nt: TGCGCCAGCAGCTGGGGACTAGCGGGGGGGATCCCAGATACGCAGTATTTT
abundance: -
d_gene: TRBD2
j_gene: TRBJ2-3
v_gene: TRBV5-1

CDR3aa: CASSLRASNSPLHF
CDR3nt: TGTGCCAGCAGCCTGAGGGCGTCTAATTCACCCCTCCACTTT
abundance: once
d_gene: -
j_gene: TRBJ1-6
v_gene: TRBV3-1/TRBV3-2

CDR3aa: CASSKGQETSGRSWETQYF
CDR3nt: TGTGCCAGCAGCAAAGGTCAGGAGACTAGCGGGAGGTCGTGGGAGACCCAGTACTTC
abundance: -
d_gene: -
j_gene: TRBJ2-5
v_gene: TRBV21-1

CDR3aa: CASSPVSYGYTF
CDR3nt: TGTGCCAGCAGCCCCGTTTCTTATGGCTACACCTTC
abundance: -
d_gene: -
j_gene: TRBJ1-2
v_gene: TRBV2

CDR3aa: CASSLGGRNNEQFF
CDR3nt: TGTGCCAGCAGCTTAGGCGGGAGGAACAATGAGCAGTTCTTC
abundance: -
d_gene: TRBD2
j_gene: TRBJ2-1
v_gene: TRBV11-2

CDR3aa: CASSPAGGSTDTQYF
CDR3nt: TGTGCCAGCTCACCCGCGGGGGGGTCCACAGATACGCAGTATTTT
abundance: -
d_gene: TRBD2
j_gene: TRBJ2-3
v_gene: TRBV18

CDR3aa: CASSEHRGGRETQYF
CDR3nt: TGTGCCAGCAGTGAACACCGGGGGGGCCGAGAGACCCAGTACTTC
abundance: -
d_gene: TRBD2
j_gene: TRBJ2-5
v_gene: TRBV6-1

CDR3aa: CASSPAASSGNTIYF
CDR3nt: TGTGCCAGCAGCCCCGCCGCGAGCTCTGGAAACACCATATATTTT
abundance: -
d_gene: -
j_gene: TRBJ1-3
v_gene: TRBV6-5

CDR3aa: CASSLWERPGNTIYF
CDR3nt: TGTGCCAGCAGCTTGTGGGAGCGTCCTGGAAACACCATATATTTT
abundance: once
d_gene: -
j_gene: TRBJ1-3
v_gene: TRBV5-4

CDR3aa: CASSFTGMESGELFF
CDR3nt: TGCGCCAGCAGCTTCACAGGGATGGAATCCGGGGAGCTGTTTTTT
abundance: -
d_gene: -
j_gene: TRBJ2-2
v_gene: TRBV5-1

CDR3aa: CASSLRGIYEQYF
CDR3nt: TGTGCCAGCAGCTTACGGGGGATCTACGAGCAGTACTTC
abundance: -
d_gene: -
j_gene: TRBJ2-7
v_gene: TRBV7-9